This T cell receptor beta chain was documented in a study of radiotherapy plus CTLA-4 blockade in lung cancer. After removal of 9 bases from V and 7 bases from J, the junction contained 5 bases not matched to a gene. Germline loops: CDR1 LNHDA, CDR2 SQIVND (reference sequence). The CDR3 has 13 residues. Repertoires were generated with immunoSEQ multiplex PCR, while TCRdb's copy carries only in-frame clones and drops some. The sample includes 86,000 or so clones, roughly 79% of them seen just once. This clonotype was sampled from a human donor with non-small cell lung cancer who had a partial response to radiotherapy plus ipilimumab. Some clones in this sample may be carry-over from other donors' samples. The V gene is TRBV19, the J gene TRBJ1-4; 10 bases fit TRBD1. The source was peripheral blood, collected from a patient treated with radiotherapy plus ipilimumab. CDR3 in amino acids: CASRDRGGEKLFF. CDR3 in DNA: TGTGCCAGCCGGGACAGGGGAGGTGAAAAACTGTTTTTT.